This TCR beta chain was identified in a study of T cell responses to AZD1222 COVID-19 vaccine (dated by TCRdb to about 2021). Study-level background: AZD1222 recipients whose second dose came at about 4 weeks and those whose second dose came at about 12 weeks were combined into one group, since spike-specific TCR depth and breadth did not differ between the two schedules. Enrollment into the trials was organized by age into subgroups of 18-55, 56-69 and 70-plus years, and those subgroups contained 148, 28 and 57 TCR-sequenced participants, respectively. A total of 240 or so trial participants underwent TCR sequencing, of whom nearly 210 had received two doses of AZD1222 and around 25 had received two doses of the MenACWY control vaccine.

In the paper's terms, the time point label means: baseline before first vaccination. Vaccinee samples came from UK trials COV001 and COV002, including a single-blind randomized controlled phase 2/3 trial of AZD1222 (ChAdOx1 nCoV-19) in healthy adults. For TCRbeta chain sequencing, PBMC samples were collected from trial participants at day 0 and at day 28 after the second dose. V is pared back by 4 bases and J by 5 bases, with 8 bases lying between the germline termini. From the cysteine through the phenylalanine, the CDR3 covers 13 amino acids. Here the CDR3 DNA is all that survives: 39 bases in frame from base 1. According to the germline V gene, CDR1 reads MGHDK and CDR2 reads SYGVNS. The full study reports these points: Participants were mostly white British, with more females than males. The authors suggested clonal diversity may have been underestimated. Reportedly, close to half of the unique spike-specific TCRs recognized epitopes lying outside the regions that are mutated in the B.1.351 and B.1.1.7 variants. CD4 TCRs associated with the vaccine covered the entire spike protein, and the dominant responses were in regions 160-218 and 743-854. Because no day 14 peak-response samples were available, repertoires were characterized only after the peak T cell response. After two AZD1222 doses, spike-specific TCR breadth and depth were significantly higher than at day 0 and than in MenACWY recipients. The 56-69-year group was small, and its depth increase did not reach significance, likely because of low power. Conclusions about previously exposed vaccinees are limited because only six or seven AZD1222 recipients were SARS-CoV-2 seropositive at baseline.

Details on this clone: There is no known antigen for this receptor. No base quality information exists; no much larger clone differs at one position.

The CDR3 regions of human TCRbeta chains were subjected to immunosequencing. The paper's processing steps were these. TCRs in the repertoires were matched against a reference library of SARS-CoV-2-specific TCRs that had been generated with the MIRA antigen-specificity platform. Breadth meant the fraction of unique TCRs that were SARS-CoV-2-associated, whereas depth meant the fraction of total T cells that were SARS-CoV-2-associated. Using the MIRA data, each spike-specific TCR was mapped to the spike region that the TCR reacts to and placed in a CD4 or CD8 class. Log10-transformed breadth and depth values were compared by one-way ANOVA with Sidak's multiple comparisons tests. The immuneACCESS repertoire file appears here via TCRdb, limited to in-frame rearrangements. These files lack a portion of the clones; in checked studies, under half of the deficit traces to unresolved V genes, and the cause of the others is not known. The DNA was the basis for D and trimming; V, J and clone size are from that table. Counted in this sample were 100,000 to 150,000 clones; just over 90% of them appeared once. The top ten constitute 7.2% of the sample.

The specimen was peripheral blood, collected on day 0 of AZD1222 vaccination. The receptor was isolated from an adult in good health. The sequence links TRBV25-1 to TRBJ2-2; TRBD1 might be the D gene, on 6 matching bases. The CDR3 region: CASSGTDTGELFF. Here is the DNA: TGTGCCAGCAGTGGGACAGATACCGGGGAGCTGTTTTTT.